Listed below are T cell receptor beta chains from one sample, sequenced in a study of T-cell reconstitution after alpha-beta-depleted transplantation in children. A single record per CDR3 protein comes from TCRdb applying MiXCR to the PCR reads. Seen here are some 300,000 distinct CDR3 sequences, 10% observed once, and the top ten hold approximately 2.3%. The sample consisted of PBMCs from the stem cell graft donor, taken from the stem cell graft. The source is a human donor who donated a stem cell graft to a child with acute lymphoblastic leukemia. The CDR3 runs from the conserved cysteine through the conserved F or W. D genes are given only for firm matches. The size entry is marked missing in some rows and otherwise reads once, few, many or a size class.

TGTGCCACCAGCCAACAGACTCACAATGAGCAGTTCTTC	CATSQQTHNEQFF	few	NA	TRBJ2-1	TRBV15
TGCGCCAGCACCCGAACGTCTAGCGGACTAGCCAAAAACATTCAGTACTTC	CASTRTSSGLAKNIQYF	few	TRBD2	TRBJ2-4	TRBV5-1
TGTGCCAGCAGCTTAGGGTGGCGGCAACAAGAGACCCAGTACTTC	CASSLGWRQQETQYF	many	NA	TRBJ2-5	TRBV7-2
TGCAGCGTTGCGGGACAGAATTACTATGGCTACACCTTC	CSVAGQNYYGYTF	few	TRBD1	TRBJ1-2	TRBV29-1
TGCGCCAGCAGCTTGGTGGGACTCCAAGAGACCCAGTACTTC	CASSLVGLQETQYF	few	NA	TRBJ2-5	TRBV5-1
TGTGCCTGGAAGGTGGGCAGGGGTCGGACTGAAGCTTTCTTT	CAWKVGRGRTEAFF	many	NA	TRBJ1-1	TRBV30
TGTGCCAGCGAGGGACCCTACAATGAGCAGTTCTTC	CASEGPYNEQFF	few	NA	TRBJ2-1	TRBV6-2/TRBV6-3
TGTGCCAGCAGCTTAGTCATCAACCCGGGACAGGTTCCCTACGAGCAGTACTTC	CASSLVINPGQVPYEQYF	few	TRBD1	TRBJ2-7	TRBV11-2
TGTGCCAGCAGTCCGGACAGGGCGATACAAGGCGGTCAGCCCCAGCATTTT	CASSPDRAIQGGQPQHF	few	TRBD1	TRBJ1-5	TRBV6-2/TRBV6-3
TGTGCCAGCAGCGTATACGGTATGAATGAGCAGTTCTTC	CASSVYGMNEQFF	many	NA	TRBJ2-1	TRBV9
TGCGCCAGCAGGTCACCCGGGACAGAAAACATTTACAATGAGCAGTTCTTC	CASRSPGTENIYNEQFF	NA	TRBD1	TRBJ2-1	TRBV5-1
TGTGCCAGCAGCCAAGTAACAGGGCAGGGCGGCACCGGGGAGCTGTTTTTT	CASSQVTGQGGTGELFF	NA	NA	TRBJ2-2	TRBV3-1
TGTGCCAGCAGCTTACGCGGGAGGGCCCAAGAGCAGTACTTC	CASSLRGRAQEQYF	NA	TRBD2	TRBJ2-7	TRBV7-2
TGTGCCAGCTCCTCGGGACTAGCTTATTACGAGCAGTACTTC	CASSSGLAYYEQYF	NA	TRBD2	TRBJ2-7	TRBV27
TGCGCCAGCAGCCAAGGGGTCAGGACAGGGTTCCAAGAGACCCAGTACTTC	CASSQGVRTGFQETQYF	few	TRBD1	TRBJ2-5	TRBV4-1
TGCAGTGCTAGAGACCCGTCAGCGGGAGGGACGAATGAGCAGTTCTTC	CSARDPSAGGTNEQFF	NA	TRBD2	TRBJ2-1	TRBV20-1
TGTGCCAGCAGCCAAGGACCAGGGCCCTTGAACACTGAAGCTTTCTTT	CASSQGPGPLNTEAFF	NA	NA	TRBJ1-1	TRBV14
TGTGCCAGCAGCGTAGATGGGGACAGGGAGTATGGCTACACCTTC	CASSVDGDREYGYTF	NA	TRBD1	TRBJ1-2	TRBV9
TGTGCCAGCAGCCCCCCCGGAGGGAGCAATCAGCCCCAGCATTTT	CASSPPGGSNQPQHF	few	NA	TRBJ1-5	TRBV6-6
TGTGCCAGCGGAGACCGGGGCCGAGGAATAGATACGCAGTATTTT	CASGDRGRGIDTQYF	few	NA	TRBJ2-3	TRBV27
TGCGCCAGCAGCTTGGCGCTAGCGGGAGGGCCTCAGGATACGCAGTATTTT	CASSLALAGGPQDTQYF	few	TRBD2	TRBJ2-3	TRBV5-1
TGTGCCAGCAGTTTGCGGCAGGCGAACATTCAGTACTTC	CASSLRQANIQYF	few	NA	TRBJ2-4	TRBV27
TGTGCCAGCAGGGGTGGCGGGGAGACCCAGTACTTC	CASRGGGETQYF	NA	NA	TRBJ2-5	TRBV28